Listed here are 21 T cell receptor beta chains from one sample, sequenced in a study of T cell responses to AZD1222 COVID-19 vaccine. Some clones are missing from TCRdb's copy, which holds only in-frame ones; the method was immunoSEQ multiplex PCR. The sample shows about 85,000 clones, less than 90% of them seen only once. The sample consisted of peripheral blood, taken on day 0 of AZD1222 vaccination. The receptors stem from an adult in good health.

V gene TRBV11-2 combines with J gene TRBJ2-7; perhaps D is TRBD1 or TRBD2 (5 bases each). CDR1 SGHAT and CDR2 FQNNGV come from the germline V gene. The length of the CDR3 is 13 residues. Deletions cut 8 bases from V and 2 bases from J, with 13 bases between. This chain's CDR3 is CASGRGSTYEQYF. CDR3 coding DNA: TGTGCCAGCGGTCGGGGCAGCACCTACGAGCAGTACTTC.

The CDR3 spells CASSIQGSNTEAFF. The CDR3 coding sequence is TGTGCCAGTAGTATACAGGGGTCGAACACTGAAGCTTTCTTT. The rearrangement links TRBV19 to TRBJ1-1; a possible D gene is TRBD1 (6 bases). Trimming took off 2 bases at V and 1 base at J, with 8 bases between the two ends. There are 14 residues in the CDR3. The germline CDR1 and CDR2 sequences are LNHDA and SQIVND (reference sequence).

This chain connects TRBV10-3 to TRBJ1-5; D remains ambiguous. V gave up 2 bases and J gave up 0 bases, with 8 bases separating them. The CDR3 has 15 amino acids. CDR1 and CDR2 (germline): ENHRY, SYGVKD. The CDR3 DNA sequence: TGTGCCATCAGTGAGACAGAGATTAGCAATCAGCCCCAGCATTTT. It translates to CAISETEISNQPQHF.

This clone was observed a single time. The chain has TRBV28 and TRBJ2-3, with TRBD1 matching 7 bases. The germline gives CDR1 MDHEN, CDR2 SYDVKM. The CDR3 covers 14 residues. J was trimmed by 4 bases and V by 1 base; bases with no gene match: 2. The chain's CDR3 is CASSLYRGPDTQYF. CDR3 DNA: TGTGCCAGCAGTTTATACAGGGGCCCAGATACGCAGTATTTT.

This chain joins TRBV5-4 and TRBJ2-5; 8 nucleotides line up with TRBD2. In germline, CDR1 is SGHNT, CDR2 YYREEE (reference sequence). CDR3 length equals 14 residues. Trimming cost V 3 bases and J 1 base; bases outside gene matches: 2. The CDR3 nucleotides are TGTGCCAGCAGCTGGGGGACTAGCCAAGAGACCCAGTACTTC. Its protein is CASSWGTSQETQYF. The full variable domain, its missing parts supplied by reference TRBV5-4 and TRBJ2-5, is ETGVTQSPTHLIKTRGQQVTLRCSSQSGHNTVSWYQQALGQGPQFIFQYYREEENGRGNFPPRFSGLQFPNYSSELNVNALELDDSALYLCASSWGTSQETQYFGPGTRLLVL.

The chain is built from TRBV28 and TRBJ1-5; weak D call: TRBD1 (6 bases). The CDR3 is made up of 16 amino acids. V was trimmed by 5 bases and J by 7 bases, leaving 21 bases between them. Germline-derived CDR1 and CDR2 are MDHEN and SYDVKM. The chain's CDR3 is CASSQTPAGARQPQHF. Written as DNA, the CDR3 is TGTGCCAGCAGTCAAACCCCCGCGGGGGCTAGGCAGCCCCAGCATTTT.

The chain uses TRBV6-5 and TRBJ2-3; 10 bases fit TRBD1. CDR1 is MNHEY and CDR2 is SVGAGI in the germline V gene. Unmatched junction bases numbered 6, after V lost 10 bases and J lost 2 bases. This CDR3 is built from 14 residues. Here the CDR3 reads CATKGQGNTDTQYF. CDR3 nucleotides: TGTGCCACCAAGGGACAGGGGAACACAGATACGCAGTATTTT.

This sequence joins TRBV5-6 and TRBJ1-4, with D uncertain. CDR1 is SGHDT, CDR2 YYEEEE, per germline. The CDR3 has 15 amino acids. V was shortened by 4 bases and J by 4 bases, with 14 bases between the two germline ends. The CDR3 DNA sequence: TGTGCCAGCAGCCCCGCGAGGACCCTTAATGAAAAACTGTTTTTT. This gives the protein CASSPARTLNEKLFF.

This sequence joins TRBV30 and TRBJ1-1; maybe TRBD1 (6 bases). The CDR3 loop spans 14 amino acids. V lost 5 bases, J lost 0 bases, and 13 bases lay in between. Germline CDR1 is GTSNPN and CDR2 is SVGIG (reference sequence). Here the CDR3 reads CAWGPGQVNTEAFF. CDR3 in DNA: TGTGCCTGGGGGCCGGGACAAGTGAACACTGAAGCTTTCTTT.

This chain connects TRBV6-6 to TRBJ1-3; 8 bases align to TRBD1. Germline lookup yields CDR1 MNHNY and CDR2 SVGAGI (reference sequence). Trimming cost V 4 bases and J 8 bases; bases outside gene matches: 4. The CDR3 is 13 residues long. CDR3 nucleotides: TGTGCCAGCAGTTCTGGACAGGGATACACCATATATTTT. This translates into CASSSGQGYTIYF.

CDR3 nucleotides: TGTGCCAGCAGTCAACAGGGCTGGGAGCAGTACTTC. Translated, it gives CASSQQGWEQYF. This chain joins TRBV11-2 and TRBJ2-7; D possibly corresponds to TRBD1 (6 bases). Germline CDR1 and CDR2: SGHAT and FQNNGV. This CDR3 comprises 12 residues. The V end lost 6 bases, the J end lost 7 bases, and 13 bases lay between the germline ends.

The V call is TRBV7-2, the J call TRBJ2-3; 11 nucleotides line up with TRBD1. The germline CDR1 and CDR2 sequences are SGHTA and FQGNSA. J gave up 0 bases and V 2 bases, and 4 bases lay outside the gene matches. CDR3 length: 17 residues. CDR3 DNA: TGTGCCAGCAGCTTATTAGGACAGGGGGCTAGCACAGATACGCAGTATTTT. Its protein product is CASSLLGQGASTDTQYF.

The chain carries TRBV5-1 and TRBJ2-7; D is perhaps TRBD2 (6 bases). V lost 0 bases to trimming and J lost 4 bases, with 17 bases between them. Germline CDR1 is SGHRS and CDR2 is YFSETQ. The CDR3 has 16 residues. The chain's CDR3 is CASSLDGRGGEYEQYF. The CDR3 DNA reads as TGCGCCAGCAGCTTGGATGGGCGGGGCGGGGAATACGAGCAGTACTTC. The variable domain in full, completed from reference TRBV5-1 and TRBJ2-7, reads KAGVTQTPRYLIKTRGQQVTLSCSPISGHRSVSWYQQTPGQGLQFLFEYFSETQRNKGNFPGRFSGRQFSNSRSEMNVSTLELGDSALYLCASSLDGRGGEYEQYFGPGTRLTVT.

This clone was seen a handful of times. The V and J genes are TRBV7-6 and TRBJ1-1; no clear D. Germline assignment: CDR1 SGHVS and CDR2 FNYEAQ. The CDR3 consists of 15 residues. Trimming removed 5 bases from V and 1 base from J, with 14 bases in between. The DNA for the CDR3 is TGTGCCAGCAGCACAGCTGGGGTAGGGAACACTGAAGCTTTCTTT. Translation gives CASSTAGVGNTEAFF. Variable domain in full (rest from reference TRBV7-6 and TRBJ1-1): GAGVSQSPRYKVTKRGQDVALRCDPISGHVSLYWYRQALGQGPEFLTYFNYEAQQDKSGLPNDRFSAERPEGSISTLTIQRTEQRDSAMYRCASSTAGVGNTEAFFGQGTRLTVV.

The V and J genes are TRBV5-1 and TRBJ2-5; TRBD2 agrees at 8 bases. This CDR3 is 14 amino acids long. V shed 9 bases, J shed 0 bases, and the junction held 7 bases outside the gene matches. Germline CDR1 SGHRS, CDR2 YFSETQ. Written as DNA, the CDR3 is TGCGCCACCCGAAGCGGGGGTTACCAAGAGACCCAGTACTTC. Translating gives CATRSGGYQETQYF.

The rearrangement joins TRBV11-3 to TRBJ1-1; no clear D gene. The CDR3 has 12 residues. Germline V CDR1 and CDR2: SGHNT, YENEEA. Trimming cost V 1 base and J 8 bases, with 8 bases left between them. This CDR3 is CASSLGGREAFF. In DNA, the CDR3 is TGTGCCAGCAGCTTAGGAGGGAGGGAAGCTTTCTTT.

This clone was counted a single time. The rearrangement joins TRBV19 to TRBJ1-3; the D is unclear. V dropped 7 bases and J dropped 0 bases, with 19 bases sitting between them. Germline V CDR1 and CDR2: LNHDA, SQIVND (reference sequence). The CDR3 consists of 17 residues. The CDR3 reads CASTNQIFKTSGNTIYF. Written as DNA, the CDR3 is TGTGCCAGTACCAACCAAATCTTCAAGACCTCTGGAAACACCATATATTTT. Based on the CDR3 plus reference TRBV19 and TRBJ1-3, the full variable domain is DGGITQSPKYLFRKEGQNVTLSCEQNLNHDAMYWYRQDPGQGLRLIYYSQIVNDFQKGDIAEGYSVSREKKESFPLTVTSAQKNPTAFYLCASTNQIFKTSGNTIYFGEGSWLTVV.

The chain uses TRBV19 and TRBJ1-3, with a tentative D call TRBD1 (5 bases). The CDR3 covers 14 residues. The V end was cut by 6 bases, the J end by 0 bases, with 9 bases between. CDR1 is LNHDA, CDR2 SQIVND, per germline (reference sequence). CDR3 sequence (DNA): TGTGCCAGTAGGGGGCTGAGCTCTGGAAACACCATATATTTT. Amino acids: CASRGLSSGNTIYF.

The chain recombines TRBV4-3 with TRBJ1-5, with D unclear. The CDR3 is 13 residues long. The V and J ends lost 0 bases and 6 bases respectively, with 6 bases between them. Per germline, CDR1 LGHNA and CDR2 YSLEER. The CDR3 region is CASSQDLIQPQHF. CDR3 coding DNA: TGCGCCAGCAGCCAAGATCTAATTCAGCCCCAGCATTTT.

V usage is TRBV10-2 and J usage is TRBJ2-7; D remains unclear. From germline, CDR1 is WSHSY and CDR2 SAAADI. The CDR3 runs to 13 residues. V was clipped by 3 bases and J by 6 bases, with 12 bases between them. Written as DNA, the CDR3 is TGCGCCAGCAGTGAAACCCCCTTCGGCGAGCAGTACTTC. This sequence encodes CASSETPFGEQYF.

The chain couples TRBV29-1 to TRBJ1-2; D is unresolved. The CDR3 totals 11 residues. The germline CDR1 and CDR2 sequences are SQVTM and ANQGSEA. The V and J ends lost 3 bases and 2 bases respectively, with 4 bases between them. In DNA, the CDR3 is TGCAGCGTTGAGGAGAACTATGGCTACACCTTC. Translation: CSVEENYGYTF.